Listed here are 8 T cell receptor beta chains from one sample, sequenced in a study of blood T cell repertoires in COVID-19. TCRdb keeps only in-frame clones here, not all; method: immunoSEQ multiplex PCR. Here the sample spans about 150,000 clones, roughly nine tenths being singletons. Sequencing input: peripheral blood. The source of these receptors is a man in his forties or fifties with acute or convalescent COVID-19.

This clone was recorded once. The chain is built from TRBV10-3 and TRBJ2-6; TRBD1 matches at 7 bases. V was clipped by 4 bases and J by 1 base; unmatched bases: 4. The CDR3 is made up of 16 amino acids. Germline assignment: CDR1 ENHRY and CDR2 SYGVKD. CDR3 residues: CAISGAGGSGANVLTF. The CDR3 DNA reads as TGTGCCATCAGTGGGGCAGGGGGTTCTGGGGCCAACGTCCTGACTTTC.

The chain is built from TRBV21-1 and TRBJ1-2; no DNA check was done on the table's D call, TRBD1. TRBV21-1 is a listed pseudogene. The CDR3 covers 14 residues. For the CDR3, the DNA is TGTGCCAGCAGCACGGGACACGGAAAGTATGGCTACACCTTC. Its protein product is CASSTGHGKYGYTF.

This sequence joins TRBV7-6 and TRBJ2-2; 11 bases fit TRBD1. Germline CDR1 SGHVS, CDR2 FNYEAQ. The CDR3 runs 16 residues. The ends lost 5 bases at V and 6 bases at J; junction bases unmatched: 8. The CDR3 sequence is CASSPTLGQGAGELFF. CDR3 nucleotides: TGTGCCAGCAGCCCCACTTTGGGACAGGGGGCCGGGGAGCTGTTTTTT.

This clone was recorded once. V and J are TRBV18 and TRBJ2-1, with 7 bases fitting TRBD2. The CDR3 is 14 residues long. V dropped 4 bases and J dropped 5; count of bases not matched to a gene: 5. From germline, CDR1 is KGHSH and CDR2 LQKENI. Here the CDR3 DNA reads TGTGCCAGCTCACAGGCGGGAGCAGACAATGAGCAGTTCTTC. The encoded protein is CASSQAGADNEQFF.

The rearrangement joins TRBV5-4 to TRBJ2-2, with 8 bases matching TRBD2. Trimming cost V 3 bases and J 4 bases; bases outside gene matches: 8. CDR3 length equals 16 residues. The germline gives CDR1 SGHNT, CDR2 YYREEE (reference sequence). For the CDR3, the DNA is TGTGCCAGCAGCTCCCCGAGCGGGAGCCGCACCGGGGAGCTGTTTTTT. It yields the protein CASSSPSGSRTGELFF.

The V and J genes are TRBV10-3 and TRBJ2-2, with D possibly being TRBD2 (5 bases). The germline V gene has CDR1 ENHRY and CDR2 SYGVKD. Trimming took 2 bases from V and 3 from J, leaving 10 bases between them. The CDR3 extends over 15 amino acids. CDR3 in amino acids: CAISENERDTGELFF. DNA of the CDR3: TGTGCCATCAGTGAGAATGAGAGGGACACCGGGGAGCTGTTTTTT.

This clone was observed once. The rearrangement uses TRBV5-8 and TRBJ1-2; D is undetermined. Per the germline V gene, CDR1 is SGHTS and CDR2 is YDEGEE. V lost 4 bases to trimming and J lost 4 bases, with 17 bases between them. The CDR3 sequence is 15 residues long. The CDR3 region has the DNA TGTGCCAGCAGCGCCACAGCAGGTTCAGTCTATGGCTACACCTTC. It specifies CASSATAGSVYGYTF.

V is TRBV21-1 and J is TRBJ2-7; TRBD1, the table's D call, was not compared with the DNA. TRBV21-1 is listed as a pseudogene. CDR3 length equals 15 residues. The CDR3 DNA is TGTGCCAGCAGCAAAGCTAGGACAGGACCCTACGAGCAGTACTTC. Amino acid sequence: CASSKARTGPYEQYF.